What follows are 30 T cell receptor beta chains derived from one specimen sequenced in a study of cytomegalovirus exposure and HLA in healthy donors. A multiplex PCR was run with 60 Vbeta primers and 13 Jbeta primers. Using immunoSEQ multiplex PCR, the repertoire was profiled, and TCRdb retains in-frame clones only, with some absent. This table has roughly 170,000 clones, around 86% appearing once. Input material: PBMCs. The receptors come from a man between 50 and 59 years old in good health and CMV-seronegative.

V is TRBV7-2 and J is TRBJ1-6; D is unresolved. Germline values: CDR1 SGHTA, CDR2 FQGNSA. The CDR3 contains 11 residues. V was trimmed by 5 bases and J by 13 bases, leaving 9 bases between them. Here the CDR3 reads CASSTGIPLHF. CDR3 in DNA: TGTGCCAGCAGCACCGGTATCCCCCTCCACTTT.

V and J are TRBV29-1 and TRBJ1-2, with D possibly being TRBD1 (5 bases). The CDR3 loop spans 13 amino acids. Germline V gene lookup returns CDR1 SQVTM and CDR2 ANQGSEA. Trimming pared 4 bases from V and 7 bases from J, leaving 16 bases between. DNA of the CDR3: TGCAGCGTTGTAGGGACTGGCCTCATTGGCTACACCTTC. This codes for CSVVGTGLIGYTF.

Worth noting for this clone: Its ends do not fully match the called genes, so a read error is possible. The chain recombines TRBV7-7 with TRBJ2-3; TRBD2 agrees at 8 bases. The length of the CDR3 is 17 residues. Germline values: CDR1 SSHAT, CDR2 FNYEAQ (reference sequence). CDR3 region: CASSFVGCGGCTDTQYF. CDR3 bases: TGTGCTAGCAGCTTTGTGGGGTGCGGGGGGTGCACAGATACGCAGTATTTT.

CDR3 loop: CASSRERRGNQPQHF. CDR3 nucleotides: TGTGCCAGCAGTCGCGAGAGGCGGGGCAATCAGCCCCAGCATTTT. The chain has TRBV2 and TRBJ1-5; no reliable D call. From germline, CDR1 is SNHLY and CDR2 FYNNEI. V was cut by 5 bases and J by 2 bases, with 13 bases left in between. The CDR3 spans 15 residues. The full variable domain, completed using reference TRBV2 and TRBJ1-5, is EPEVTQTPSHQVTQMGQEVILRCVPISNHLYFYWYRQILGQKVEFLVSFYNNEISEKSEIFDDQFSVERPDGSNFTLKIRSTKLEDSAMYFCASSRERRGNQPQHFGDGTRLSIL.

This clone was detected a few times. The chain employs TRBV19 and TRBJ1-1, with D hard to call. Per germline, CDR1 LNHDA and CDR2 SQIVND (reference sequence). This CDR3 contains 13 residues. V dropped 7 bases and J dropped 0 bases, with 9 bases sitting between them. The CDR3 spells CASNMRVNTEAFF. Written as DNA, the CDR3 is TGTGCCAGTAATATGAGGGTGAACACTGAAGCTTTCTTT.

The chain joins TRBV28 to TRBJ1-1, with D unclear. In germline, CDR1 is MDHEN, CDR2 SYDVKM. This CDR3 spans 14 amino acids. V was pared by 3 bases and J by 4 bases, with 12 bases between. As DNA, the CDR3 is TGTGCCAGCAGTTTCCAAAGGGCGGGCACTGAAGCTTTCTTT. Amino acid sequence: CASSFQRAGTEAFF.

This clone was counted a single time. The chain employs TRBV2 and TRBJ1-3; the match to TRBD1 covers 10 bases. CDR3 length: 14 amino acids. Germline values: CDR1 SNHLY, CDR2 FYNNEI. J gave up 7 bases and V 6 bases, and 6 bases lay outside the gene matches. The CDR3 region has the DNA TGTGCCAGCAGGGTCGGGACAGGGGAGAACACCATATATTTT. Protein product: CASRVGTGENTIYF. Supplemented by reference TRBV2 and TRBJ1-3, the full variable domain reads EPEVTQTPSHQVTQMGQEVILRCVPISNHLYFYWYRQILGQKVEFLVSFYNNEISEKSEIFDDQFSVERPDGSNFTLKIRSTKLEDSAMYFCASRVGTGENTIYFGEGSWLTVV.

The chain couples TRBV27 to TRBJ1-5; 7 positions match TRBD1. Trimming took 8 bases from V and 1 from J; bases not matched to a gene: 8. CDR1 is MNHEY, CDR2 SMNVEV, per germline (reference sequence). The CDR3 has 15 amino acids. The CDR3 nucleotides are TGTGCCAGCGGCACGACAGGGACCAGCAATCAGCCCCAGCATTTT. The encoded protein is CASGTTGTSNQPQHF.

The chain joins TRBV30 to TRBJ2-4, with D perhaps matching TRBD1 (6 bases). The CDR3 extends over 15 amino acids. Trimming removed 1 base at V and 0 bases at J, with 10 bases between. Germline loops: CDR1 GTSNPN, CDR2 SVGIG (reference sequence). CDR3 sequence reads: CAWSGTEIAKNIQYF. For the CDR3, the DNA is TGTGCCTGGAGTGGGACAGAAATAGCCAAAAACATTCAGTACTTC.

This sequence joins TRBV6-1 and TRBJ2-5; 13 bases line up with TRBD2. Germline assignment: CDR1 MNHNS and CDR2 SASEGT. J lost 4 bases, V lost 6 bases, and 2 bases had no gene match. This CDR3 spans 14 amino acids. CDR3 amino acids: CASRLAGGLETQYF. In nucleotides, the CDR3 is TGTGCCAGCAGACTAGCGGGGGGGCTAGAGACCCAGTACTTC.

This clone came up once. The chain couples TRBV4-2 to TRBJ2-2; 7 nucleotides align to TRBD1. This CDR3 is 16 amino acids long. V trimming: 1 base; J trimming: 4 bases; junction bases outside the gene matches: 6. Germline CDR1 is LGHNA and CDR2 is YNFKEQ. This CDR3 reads CASSQVLGTVTGELFF. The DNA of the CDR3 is TGTGCCAGCAGCCAAGTTCTAGGGACAGTCACCGGGGAGCTGTTTTTT.

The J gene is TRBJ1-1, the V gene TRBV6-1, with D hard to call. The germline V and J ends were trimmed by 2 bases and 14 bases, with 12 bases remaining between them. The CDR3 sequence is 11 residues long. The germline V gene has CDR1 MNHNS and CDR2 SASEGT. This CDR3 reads CASSEFPWRFF. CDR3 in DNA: TGTGCCAGCAGTGAATTCCCCTGGCGGTTCTTT.

This chain's CDR3 is CSARVGAGYTF. Here the CDR3 DNA reads TGCAGTGCTAGAGTCGGAGCTGGCTACACCTTC. The chain uses TRBV20-1 and TRBJ1-2; D unresolved. This CDR3 region has 11 residues. V shed 1 base and J shed 7 bases, with 7 bases lying between them. Germline CDR1 is DFQATT and CDR2 is SNEGSKA (reference sequence).

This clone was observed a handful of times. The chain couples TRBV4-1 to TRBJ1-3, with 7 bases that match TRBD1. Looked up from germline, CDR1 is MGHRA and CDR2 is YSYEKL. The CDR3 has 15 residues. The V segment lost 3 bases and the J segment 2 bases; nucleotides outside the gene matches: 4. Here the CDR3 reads CASSQVTGAGNTIYF. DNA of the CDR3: TGCGCCAGCAGCCAGGTTACAGGGGCTGGAAACACCATATATTTT.

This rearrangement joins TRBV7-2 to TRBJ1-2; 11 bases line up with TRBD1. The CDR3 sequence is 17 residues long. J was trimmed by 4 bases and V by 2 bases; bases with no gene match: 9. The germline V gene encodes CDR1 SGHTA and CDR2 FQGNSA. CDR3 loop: CASSLNRGTGGGYGYTF. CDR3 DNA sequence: TGTGCCAGCAGCTTAAACAGGGGGACAGGGGGTGGCTATGGCTACACCTTC.

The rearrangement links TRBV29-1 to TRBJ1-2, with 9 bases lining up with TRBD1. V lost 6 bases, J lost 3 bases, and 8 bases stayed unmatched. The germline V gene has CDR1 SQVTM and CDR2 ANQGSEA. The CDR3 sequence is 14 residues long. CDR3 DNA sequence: TGCAGCGTAGCGACAGGGGGAAGGTACTATGGCTACACCTTC. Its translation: CSVATGGRYYGYTF.

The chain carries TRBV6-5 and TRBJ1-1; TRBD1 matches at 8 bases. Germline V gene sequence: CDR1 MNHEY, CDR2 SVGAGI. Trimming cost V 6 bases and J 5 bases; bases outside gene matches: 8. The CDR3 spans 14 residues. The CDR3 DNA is TGTGCCAGCAGGGGGGGACAGGTAAGGACTGAAGCTTTCTTT. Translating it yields CASRGGQVRTEAFF.

The CDR3 reads CASRVTGRETQYF. The DNA of the CDR3 is TGTGCCAGCAGAGTCACAGGGAGAGAGACCCAGTACTTC. The chain employs TRBV25-1 and TRBJ2-5; D might be TRBD1 (6 bases). V gave up 6 bases and J gave up 4 bases, with 12 bases separating them. The CDR3 sequence is 13 residues long. Germline loops: CDR1 MGHDK, CDR2 SYGVNS.

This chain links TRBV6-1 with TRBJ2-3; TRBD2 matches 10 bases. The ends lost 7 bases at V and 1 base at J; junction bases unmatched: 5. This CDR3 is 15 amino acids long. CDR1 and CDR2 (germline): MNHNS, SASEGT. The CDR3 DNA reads TGTGCCAGCATAAAGCGGGGGGGCGGCACAGATACGCAGTATTTT. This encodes CASIKRGGGTDTQYF.

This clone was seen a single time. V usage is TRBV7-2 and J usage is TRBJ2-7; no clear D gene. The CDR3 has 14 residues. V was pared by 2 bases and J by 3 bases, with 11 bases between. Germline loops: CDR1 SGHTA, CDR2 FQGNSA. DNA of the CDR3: TGTGCCAGCAGCTTAATAGAGAGATTCTACGAGCAGTACTTC. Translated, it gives CASSLIERFYEQYF.

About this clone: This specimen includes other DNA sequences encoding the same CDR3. This CDR3 is CASSVGGGAYNEQFF. DNA for the CDR3: TGTGCCAGCAGCGTAGGGGGGGGAGCCTACAATGAGCAGTTCTTC. V gene TRBV9 combines with J gene TRBJ2-1, with 7 bases identical to TRBD2. There are 15 residues in the CDR3. Germline V gives CDR1 SGDLS, CDR2 YYNGEE. V was pared by 0 bases and J by 2 bases, with 2 bases of the junction left unmatched.

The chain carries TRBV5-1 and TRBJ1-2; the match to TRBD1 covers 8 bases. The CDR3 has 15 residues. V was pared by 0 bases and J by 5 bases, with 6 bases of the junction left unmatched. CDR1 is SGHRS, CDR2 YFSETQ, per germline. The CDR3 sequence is CASSLVDRAPYGYTF. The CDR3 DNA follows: TGCGCCAGCAGCTTGGTGGACAGGGCACCATATGGCTACACCTTC.

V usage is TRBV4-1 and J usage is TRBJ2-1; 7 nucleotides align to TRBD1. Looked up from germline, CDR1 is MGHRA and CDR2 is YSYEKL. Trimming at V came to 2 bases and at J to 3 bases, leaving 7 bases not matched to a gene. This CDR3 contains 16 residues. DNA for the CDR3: TGCGCCAGCAGCCAACCGGGACAGACCCTCTACAATGAGCAGTTCTTC. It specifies CASSQPGQTLYNEQFF.

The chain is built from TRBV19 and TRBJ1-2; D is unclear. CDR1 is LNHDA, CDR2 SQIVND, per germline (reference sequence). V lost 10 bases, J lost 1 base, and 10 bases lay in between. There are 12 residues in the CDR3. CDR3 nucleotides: TGTGCCACTCCCGAGATTAACTATGGCTACACCTTC. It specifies CATPEINYGYTF.

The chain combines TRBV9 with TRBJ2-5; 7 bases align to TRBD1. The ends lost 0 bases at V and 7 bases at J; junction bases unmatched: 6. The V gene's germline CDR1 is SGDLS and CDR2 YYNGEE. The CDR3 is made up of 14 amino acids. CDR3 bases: TGTGCCAGCAGCGTAGGAGGGGGCCTCGGGACCCAGTACTTC. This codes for CASSVGGGLGTQYF.

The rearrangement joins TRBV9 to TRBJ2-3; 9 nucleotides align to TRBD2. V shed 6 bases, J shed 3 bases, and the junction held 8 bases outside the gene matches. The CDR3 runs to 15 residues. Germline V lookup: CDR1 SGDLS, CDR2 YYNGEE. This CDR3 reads CASTRGGARTDTQYF. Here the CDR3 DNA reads TGTGCCAGCACCCGCGGGGGGGCTAGGACAGATACGCAGTATTTT.

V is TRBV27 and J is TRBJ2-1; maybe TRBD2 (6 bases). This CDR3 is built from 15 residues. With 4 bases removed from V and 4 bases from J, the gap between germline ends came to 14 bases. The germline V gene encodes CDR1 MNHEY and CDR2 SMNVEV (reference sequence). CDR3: CASSSVGTSYNEQFF. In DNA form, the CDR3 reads TGTGCCAGCAGTTCAGTCGGGACTTCTTACAATGAGCAGTTCTTC.

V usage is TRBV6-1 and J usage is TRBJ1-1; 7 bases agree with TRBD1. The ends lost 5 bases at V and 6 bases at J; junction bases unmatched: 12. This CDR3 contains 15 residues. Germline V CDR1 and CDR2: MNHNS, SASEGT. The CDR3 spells CASSPRDSRGAEAFF. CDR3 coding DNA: TGTGCCAGCAGTCCACGGGACAGCCGGGGCGCTGAAGCTTTCTTT.

This CDR3 is CASSYSGSFNQPQHF. Here the CDR3 DNA reads TGTGCCAGCAGTTACTCGGGCAGTTTCAATCAGCCCCAGCATTTT. The rearrangement joins TRBV6-6 to TRBJ1-5, with D unclear. This CDR3 has 15 amino acids. Germline V gives CDR1 MNHNY, CDR2 SVGAGI (reference sequence). V lost 0 bases, J lost 3 bases, and 9 bases lay in between.

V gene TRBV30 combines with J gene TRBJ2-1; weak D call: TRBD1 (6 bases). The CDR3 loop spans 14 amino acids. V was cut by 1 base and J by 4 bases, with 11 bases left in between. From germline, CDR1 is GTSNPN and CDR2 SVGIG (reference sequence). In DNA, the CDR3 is TGTGCCTGGAGTGCCTTGACAGGATACAATGAGCAGTTCTTC. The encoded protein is CAWSALTGYNEQFF.